This T cell receptor (beta chain) was retrieved from a study of blood T cell repertoires in COVID-19. Per the original data handling: By means of reference gene primer amplification, nucleated cell counts were estimated. The method was immunoSEQ multiplex PCR; TCRdb's version includes in-frame clones alone and lacks a portion of them. From that table come the V and J calls and clone size; the DNA was used to work out D and trimming. Among some 100,000 clones listed, roughly 87% were seen once. The CDR3 is 11 amino acids. Deletions cut 6 bases from V and 5 bases from J, with 10 bases between. Germline V gene sequence: CDR1 DFQATT, CDR2 SNEGSKA (reference sequence).

This chain links TRBV20-1 with TRBJ1-1; D not resolved. Sequencing was carried out using peripheral blood. The receptor's source is a man aged 25 to 40 in a cohort sampled during active COVID-19. CDR3: CSASQVTEAFF. The CDR3 bases are TGCAGTGCCAGTCAGGTAACTGAAGCTTTCTTT.